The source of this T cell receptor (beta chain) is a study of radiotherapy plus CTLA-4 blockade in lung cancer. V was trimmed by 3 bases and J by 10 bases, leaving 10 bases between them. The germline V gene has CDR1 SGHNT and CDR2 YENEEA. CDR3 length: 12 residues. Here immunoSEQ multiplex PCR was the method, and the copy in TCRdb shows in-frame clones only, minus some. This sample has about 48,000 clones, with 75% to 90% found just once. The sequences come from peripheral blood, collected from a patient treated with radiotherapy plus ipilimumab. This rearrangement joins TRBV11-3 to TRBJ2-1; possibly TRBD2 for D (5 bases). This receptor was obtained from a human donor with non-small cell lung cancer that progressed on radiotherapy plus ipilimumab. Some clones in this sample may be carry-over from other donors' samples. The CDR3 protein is CASSFLAGEQFF. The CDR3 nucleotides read TGTGCCAGCAGCTTTCTAGCTGGGGAGCAGTTCTTC.